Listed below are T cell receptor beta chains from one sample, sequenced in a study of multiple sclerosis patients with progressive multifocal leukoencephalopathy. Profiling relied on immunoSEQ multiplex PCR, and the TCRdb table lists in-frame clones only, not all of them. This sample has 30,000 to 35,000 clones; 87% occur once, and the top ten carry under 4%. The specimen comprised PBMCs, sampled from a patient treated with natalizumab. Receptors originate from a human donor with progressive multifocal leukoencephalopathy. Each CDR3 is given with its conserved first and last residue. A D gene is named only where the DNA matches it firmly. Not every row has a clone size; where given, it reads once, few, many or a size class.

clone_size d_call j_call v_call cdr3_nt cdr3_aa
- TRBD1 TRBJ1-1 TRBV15 TGTGCCACCAGCACAAATTACAGGGGGCTCGCTGAAGCTTTCTTT CATSTNYRGLAEAFF
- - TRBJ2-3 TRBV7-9 TGTGCCAGCAGCTTAGAGGGCGGAAGCACAGATACGCAGTATTTT CASSLEGGSTDTQYF
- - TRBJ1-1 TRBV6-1 TGTGCCAGCAGTGTCCCGACAGAGAACACTGAAGCTTTCTTT CASSVPTENTEAFF
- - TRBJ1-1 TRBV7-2 TGTGCCAGCAGCTTAGAGGGGGGTCTTGAAGCTTTCTTT CASSLEGGLEAFF
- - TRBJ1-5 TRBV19 TGTGCCAGTAGTCTAGAGTGGGTCGGGAATCAGCCCCAGCATTTT CASSLEWVGNQPQHF
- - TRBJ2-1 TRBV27 TGTGCCAGCGCGGGTCACGATGAGCAGTTCTTC CASAGHDEQFF
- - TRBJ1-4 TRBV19 TGTGCCAGTAGCCAGGGACTGGCTAATGAAAAACTGTTTTTT CASSQGLANEKLFF
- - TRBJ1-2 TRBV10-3 TGTGCCATCAGTGTGCCGCTGTATGGCTACACCTTC CAISVPLYGYTF
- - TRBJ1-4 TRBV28 TGTGCCAGCAGTTTGGGGGCAGGGTGGGAAAAACTGTTTTTT CASSLGAGWEKLFF
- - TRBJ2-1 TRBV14 TGTGCCAGCAGCCGTCCCCCGGAGTTCTCCTACAATGAGCAGTTCTTC CASSRPPEFSYNEQFF
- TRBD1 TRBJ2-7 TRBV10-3 TGTGCCATCAGCCCCGGGACAGGCTACGAGCAGTACTTC CAISPGTGYEQYF
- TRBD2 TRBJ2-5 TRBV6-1 TGTGCCAGCAGTGAAGCGCTTATTGGGACTAGCGGGAGTCAAGAGACCCAGTACTTC CASSEALIGTSGSQETQYF
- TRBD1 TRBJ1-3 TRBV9 TGTGCCAGCAGCGCTGGGACAGGTCATGGAAACACCATATATTTT CASSAGTGHGNTIYF
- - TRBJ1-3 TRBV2 TGTGCCAGCAGTGAACTCCCAGTGAGCTCTGGAAACACCATATATTTT CASSELPVSSGNTIYF
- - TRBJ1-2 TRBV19 TGTGCCAGTACCCTGAGGTCTCGGGGAGACTATGGCTACACCTTC CASTLRSRGDYGYTF
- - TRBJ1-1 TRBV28 TGTGCCAGCAGTTTGGGACGGGGGGGCACTGAAGCTTTCTTT CASSLGRGGTEAFF
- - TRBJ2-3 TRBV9 TGTGCCAGCAGCGCCGAAGGGACTAGCACAGATACGCAGTATTTT CASSAEGTSTDTQYF
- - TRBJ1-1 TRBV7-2 TGTGCCAGCAGCTTAGTTGCACGAGTAAACACTGAAGCTTTCTTT CASSLVARVNTEAFF
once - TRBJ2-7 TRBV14 TGTGCCAGCAGCCCCAGAGGGACCTTCTACGAGCAGTACTTC CASSPRGTFYEQYF
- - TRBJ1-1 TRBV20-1 TGCAGTGCTAGAAGCCAAGGAGCTTTCTTT CSARSQGAFF
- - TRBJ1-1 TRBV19 TGTGCCAGTAGCCGCAAGATGAACACTGAAGCTTTCTTT CASSRKMNTEAFF
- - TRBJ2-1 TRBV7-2 TGTGCCAGCAGCCAGCAGTTCTTC CASSQQFF
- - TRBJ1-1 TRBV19 TGTGCCAGTAGTAAGGTGGGGGGGCCGGTGATGAACACTGAAGCTTTCTTT CASSKVGGPVMNTEAFF
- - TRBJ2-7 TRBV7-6 TGTGCCAGCGGGGGGATAGGCGACGAGCAGTACTTC CASGGIGDEQYF
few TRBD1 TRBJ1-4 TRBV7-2 TGTGCCAGCAGCCAAGACAGGGGTCATGAAAAACTGTTTTTT CASSQDRGHEKLFF
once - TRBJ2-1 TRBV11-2 TGTGCCAGCAGCTTAGATCGGGTAGCTAGGTATGAGCAGTTCTTC CASSLDRVARYEQFF
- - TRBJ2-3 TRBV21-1 TGTGCCAGCAGCCGAGTGTGGGGTAATGGAGTTTATGCGCAGTATTTT CASSRVWGNGVYAQYF
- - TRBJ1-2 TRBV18 TGTGCCAGCTCACCAGCAGGGGCAGACTATGGCTACACCTTC CASSPAGADYGYTF
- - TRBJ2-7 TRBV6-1 TGTGCCAGCAGTGAGATATCGTTGGGCTCCTACGAGCAGTACTTC CASSEISLGSYEQYF
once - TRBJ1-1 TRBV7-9 TGTGCCAGCAGCCAAGACCGGGCGACTGAAGCTTTCTTT CASSQDRATEAFF
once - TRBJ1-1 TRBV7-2 TGTGCCAGCAGCTTAACCGGGGGGCGTCTCGAGGTAGCTGAAGCTTTCTTT CASSLTGGRLEVAEAFF
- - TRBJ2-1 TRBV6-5 TGTGCCAGCCGCGACAGAGGCTCCTACAATGAGCAGTTCTTC CASRDRGSYNEQFF
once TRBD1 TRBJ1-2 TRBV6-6 TGTGCCAGCAGTTACGGTGGCAGGGGGCGTGAAAATGGCTACACCTTC CASSYGGRGRENGYTF
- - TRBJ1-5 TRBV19 TGTGCCAGTAACTTTTTCCATCAGCCCCAGCATTTT CASNFFHQPQHF
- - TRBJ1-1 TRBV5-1 TGCGCCAGCAGCCCCCTCCCAGGCGCTGAAGCTTTCTTT CASSPLPGAEAFF
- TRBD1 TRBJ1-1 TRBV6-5 TGTGCCAGCAGCAAGACAGGGACGGGCACTGAAGCTTTCTTT CASSKTGTGTEAFF
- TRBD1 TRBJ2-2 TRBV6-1 TGTGCCAGCAGCACAGGGGCCGGGGAGCTGTTTTTT CASSTGAGELFF
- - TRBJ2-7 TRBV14 TGTGCCAGCAGCCAAGTGGGAGCCTCTTCTTGGTACTTC CASSQVGASSWYF
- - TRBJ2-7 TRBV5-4 TGTGCCAGCAGCCGTGACTACGAGCAGTACTTC CASSRDYEQYF
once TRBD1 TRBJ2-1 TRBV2 TGTGCCAGCAGTGGGGGAGACAGGGACCGTGAGCAGTTCTTC CASSGGDRDREQFF
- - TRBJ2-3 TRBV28 TGTGCCAGCAGTTCCGAATACCTACTAGTCACAGATACGCAGTATTTT CASSSEYLLVTDTQYF
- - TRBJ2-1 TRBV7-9 TGTGCCAGCCACTCCGTCAATGAGCAGTTCTTC CASHSVNEQFF
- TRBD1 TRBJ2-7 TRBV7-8 TGTGCCAGCAGCTTAGATCGGACAGGGGTTTTCGAGCAGTACTTC CASSLDRTGVFEQYF
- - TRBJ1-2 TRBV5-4 TGTGCCAGCAGCTTGGGTCATATAGCTCTTGGCTACACCTTC CASSLGHIALGYTF
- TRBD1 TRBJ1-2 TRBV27 TGTGCCAGCAGTTCAATCCTACAGGGGCTCGGTGGCTACACCTTC CASSSILQGLGGYTF
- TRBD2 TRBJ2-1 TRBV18 TGTGCCAGCTCACCACCGGGACTAGCCCATGAGCAGTTCTTC CASSPPGLAHEQFF
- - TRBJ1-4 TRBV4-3 TGCGCCAGCAGCCAAGAGTTTTGGCCCAAGGGTAATGAAAAACTGTTTTTT CASSQEFWPKGNEKLFF
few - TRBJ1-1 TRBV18 TGTGCCAGCTCACCGGTTTCCGGGGGCGGGAACACTGAAGCTTTCTTT CASSPVSGGGNTEAFF
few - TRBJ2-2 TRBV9 TGTGCCAGCAGCGCCGTCCGGGACGGGTTCACCGGGGAGCTGTTTTTT CASSAVRDGFTGELFF
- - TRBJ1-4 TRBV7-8 TGTGCCAGCAGCCCCCGACAGGCGGGTGAAAAACTGTTTTTT CASSPRQAGEKLFF
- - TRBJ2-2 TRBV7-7 TGTGCCAGCAGCGTTACCCGGATAACCGGGGAGCTGTTTTTT CASSVTRITGELFF
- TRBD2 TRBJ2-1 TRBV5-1 TGCGCCAGCAGCTTGGTTCTAGCGGGGGGCTACAATGAGCAGTTCTTC CASSLVLAGGYNEQFF
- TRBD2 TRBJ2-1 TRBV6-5 TGTGCCAGCAGTCAGACTAGCGGGAGGAACCATGAGCAGTTCTTC CASSQTSGRNHEQFF
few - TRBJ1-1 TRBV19 TGTGCCAGTAGTATTGGAAGGGTGAACACTGAAGCTTTCTTT CASSIGRVNTEAFF
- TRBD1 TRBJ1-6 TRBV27 TGTGCCAGCCGCTCCCGGACAGGGCAAAATTCACCCCTCCACTTT CASRSRTGQNSPLHF